Below, 19 T cell receptor beta chains from the same sample are listed, as sequenced in a study of cytotoxic CD8 clonotypes in ibrutinib-treated CLL. The repertoire was sequenced with immunoSEQ multiplex PCR; TCRdb's copy has only in-frame clones and lacks some. The repertoire holds about 160,000 clones, with more than 65% as singletons. Sequencing was performed on PBMCs, taken after 12 months of ibrutinib treatment. The source is a human donor with chronic lymphocytic leukemia.

This chain links TRBV7-2 with TRBJ2-1, with D perhaps given as TRBD1 or TRBD2 (5 bases each). Trimming took off 4 bases at V and 8 bases at J, with 12 bases between the two ends. Per the germline V gene, CDR1 is SGHTA and CDR2 is FQGNSA. The CDR3 contains 13 residues. Written as DNA, the CDR3 is TGTGCCAGCAGCTCGGGGCTAGGGGATGAGCAGTTCTTC. Translating gives CASSSGLGDEQFF. Complete variable domain (other parts from reference TRBV7-2 and TRBJ2-1): GAGVSQSPSNKVTEKGKDVELRCDPISGHTALYWYRQSLGQGLEFLIYFQGNSAPDKSGLPSDRFSAERTGGSVSTLTIQRTQQEDSAVYLCASSSGLGDEQFFGPGTRLTVL.

The chain joins TRBV10-3 to TRBJ2-3; 9 bases fit TRBD2. CDR1 and CDR2 from the germline V gene are ENHRY and SYGVKD. The CDR3 loop spans 18 amino acids. V lost 2 bases, J lost 0 bases, and 9 bases stayed unmatched. CDR3 bases: TGTGCCATCAGTGAGCTAGCGGGACCTGTTACTAGCACAGATACGCAGTATTTT. Protein product: CAISELAGPVTSTDTQYF.

This clone is a singleton in its sample. Its ends do not fully match the called genes, so a read error is possible. The rearrangement joins TRBV2 to TRBJ2-5, with D tentatively TRBD1 (5 bases). Per the germline V gene, CDR1 is SNHLY and CDR2 is FYNNEI. This CDR3 is 14 amino acids long. Here the CDR3 reads CAGSPTAFQETQYF. The CDR3 region has the DNA TGTGCCGGCAGCCCGACAGCTTTCCAAGAGACCCAGTACTTC.

This clone was picked up a small number of times. This sequence joins TRBV10-2 and TRBJ1-3; D unclear. This CDR3 contains 16 residues. Per the germline V gene, CDR1 is WSHSY and CDR2 is SAAADI. V was shortened by 3 bases and J by 0 bases, with 12 bases between the two germline ends. The CDR3 loop is CASSEVHGSSGNTIYF. CDR3 in DNA: TGCGCCAGCAGTGAAGTCCACGGATCCTCTGGAAACACCATATATTTT.

The chain has TRBV28 and TRBJ1-6, with unresolved D. The germline gives CDR1 MDHEN, CDR2 SYDVKM. The CDR3 runs 16 residues. V lost 6 bases to trimming and J lost 0 bases, with 12 bases between them. The CDR3 reads CASSGAGSSYNSPLHF. The CDR3 DNA reads TGTGCCAGCAGCGGTGCCGGGAGCTCCTATAATTCACCCCTCCACTTT.

Regarding this clone: The same CDR3 arises from other DNA sequences in this sample as well. The chain has TRBV2 and TRBJ2-7, with no clear D. The V and J ends lost 5 bases and 0 bases respectively, with 5 bases between them. From germline, CDR1 is SNHLY and CDR2 FYNNEI. The CDR3 has 12 amino acids. The CDR3 nucleotides are TGTGCCAGCAGTCCCAGCTCCTACGAGCAGTACTTC. Residues: CASSPSSYEQYF.

The chain recombines TRBV5-4 with TRBJ1-6; D is possibly TRBD1 (6 bases). The V end lost 4 bases, the J end lost 0 bases, and 17 bases lay between the germline ends. The CDR3 sequence is 18 residues long. Germline V gives CDR1 SGHNT, CDR2 YYREEE (reference sequence). DNA of the CDR3: TGTGCCAGCAGCAGTAGACAGGCAGAAAGCTCCTATAATTCACCCCTCCACTTT. Its protein is CASSSRQAESSYNSPLHF.

The chain couples TRBV28 to TRBJ1-1; D uncertain. Between the trimmed V and J ends, which lost 6 bases and 5 bases, there was a span of 10 bases. CDR1 is MDHEN, CDR2 SYDVKM, per germline. CDR3 length: 12 amino acids. CDR3 protein: CASSVPGTEAFF. The CDR3 nucleotides are TGTGCCAGCAGCGTCCCCGGGACTGAAGCTTTCTTT.

The rearrangement joins TRBV4-3 to TRBJ1-3; D is undetermined. The CDR3 length is 15 residues. The germline CDR1 and CDR2 sequences are LGHNA and YSLEER. V was pared by 0 bases and J by 0 bases, with 6 bases between. The CDR3 reads CASSQDKSSGNTIYF. CDR3 bases: TGCGCCAGCAGCCAAGATAAGAGCTCTGGAAACACCATATATTTT.

This clone was seen more than once but under ten times. The rearrangement links TRBV7-2 to TRBJ1-5; D is undetermined. The CDR3 runs to 18 residues. CDR1 and CDR2 from the germline V gene are SGHTA and FQGNSA. Trimming removed 3 bases from V and 2 bases from J, with 20 bases in between. In nucleotides, the CDR3 is TGTGCCAGCAGCTTCCAACCGGGAGATCGATACGGCAATCAGCCCCAGCATTTT. Translation gives CASSFQPGDRYGNQPQHF. The whole variable domain, remainder taken from reference TRBV7-2 and TRBJ1-5, is GAGVSQSPSNKVTEKGKDVELRCDPISGHTALYWYRQSLGQGLEFLIYFQGNSAPDKSGLPSDRFSAERTGGSVSTLTIQRTQQEDSAVYLCASSFQPGDRYGNQPQHFGDGTRLSIL.

The V and J genes are TRBV5-1 and TRBJ1-2; tentatively, D is TRBD1 (5 bases). V lost 0 bases and J lost 8, with 8 bases in between. This CDR3 is built from 12 residues. CDR1 and CDR2 (germline): SGHRS, YFSETQ. As DNA, the CDR3 is TGCGCCAGCAGCTTGGTTGGGGACGGCTACACCTTC. Translation gives CASSLVGDGYTF.

The chain is built from TRBV10-2 and TRBJ2-7; no clear D. V dropped 1 base and J dropped 6 bases, with 10 bases sitting between them. Germline V gene data show CDR1 as WSHSY and CDR2 as SAAADI. The CDR3 runs 13 residues. CDR3 bases: TGCGCCAGCAGTGAGTTAGACATGCGCGAGCAGTACTTC. This codes for CASSELDMREQYF.

This clone was observed a handful of times. In DNA form, the CDR3 reads TGTGCCAGCTCACCACGGAGGGGGCGCGTAACCGGGGAGCTGTTTTTT. This codes for CASSPRRGRVTGELFF. V is TRBV18 and J is TRBJ2-2; possible D gene TRBD1, 7 bases. This CDR3 region has 16 residues. Trimming took off 1 base at V and 5 bases at J, with 14 bases between the two ends. Looked up from germline, CDR1 is KGHSH and CDR2 is LQKENI.

V and J are TRBV4-2 and TRBJ1-4, with no clear D. CDR1 and CDR2 (germline): LGHNA, YNFKEQ. The V end lost 6 bases, the J end lost 0 bases, and 11 bases lay between the germline ends. CDR3 length equals 15 residues. CDR3 in DNA: TGTGCCAGCAGTCCCCGAAGGGCAACTAATGAAAAACTGTTTTTT. As protein: CASSPRRATNEKLFF.

The chain uses TRBV9 and TRBJ1-1, with TRBD1 matching 11 bases. V lost 3 bases, J lost 5 bases, and 6 bases stayed unmatched. The germline gives CDR1 SGDLS, CDR2 YYNGEE. This CDR3 has 15 residues. The CDR3 loop reads CASSERDRGYTEAFF. DNA of the CDR3: TGTGCCAGCAGCGAACGGGACAGGGGGTATACTGAAGCTTTCTTT. Supplemented by reference TRBV9 and TRBJ1-1, the full variable domain reads DSGVTQTPKHLITATGQRVTLRCSPRSGDLSVYWYQQSLDQGLQFLIQYYNGEERAKGNILERFSAQQFPDLHSELNLSSLELGDSALYFCASSERDRGYTEAFFGQGTRLTVV.

This chain uses TRBV28 with TRBJ2-7, with D unresolved. The CDR3 has 12 residues. Germline V gene lookup returns CDR1 MDHEN and CDR2 SYDVKM. Trimming shortened V by 3 bases and J by 4 bases, and 7 bases separated the two germline ends. The CDR3 sequence is CASSFPQYEQYF. The CDR3 region has the DNA TGTGCCAGCAGTTTCCCCCAATACGAGCAGTACTTC.

CDR3 nucleotide sequence: TGTGCCAGCAGCTTAGCTAGGGACGATACGCAGTATTTT. Encoded protein: CASSLARDDTQYF. The chain uses TRBV7-2 and TRBJ2-3; D may match TRBD1 or TRBD2 (5 bases each). Between the trimmed V and J ends, which lost 0 bases and 6 bases, there was a span of 7 bases. Germline-derived CDR1 and CDR2 are SGHTA and FQGNSA. CDR3 length: 13 residues.

The chain employs TRBV25-1 and TRBJ2-7, with D possibly TRBD2 on 5 matching bases. The CDR3 runs 15 residues. Germline values: CDR1 MGHDK, CDR2 SYGVNS. Trimming shortened V by 6 bases and J by 0 bases, and 15 bases separated the two germline ends. The chain's CDR3 is CASSPTPDYSYEQYF. The DNA for the CDR3 is TGTGCCAGCAGCCCAACCCCCGACTACTCCTACGAGCAGTACTTC.

In its sample, this clone was seen a few times. The rearrangement uses TRBV6-6 and TRBJ1-5; a possible D gene is TRBD1 (6 bases). V was shortened by 5 bases and J by 5 bases, with 13 bases between the two germline ends. Germline CDR1 is MNHNY and CDR2 is SVGAGI (reference sequence). This CDR3 region has 14 residues. The CDR3 bases are TGTGCCAGCAGTACCGACAGGCGGGATCAGCCCCAGCATTTT. Its protein is CASSTDRRDQPQHF.